This section outlines one TCR beta chain sequence together with its context. Its antigen is unidentified. This record belongs to a study of cytomegalovirus exposure and HLA in healthy donors. At the level of the study: Findings of an earlier analysis included some 120 million unique TCR beta sequences from roughly 200 million T cells. General study findings and limits: Investigators reported 150 to 200 TCR beta chains as tied to cytomegalovirus. Cytomegalovirus status was reportedly diagnosed by the classifier with high sensitivity and specificity.

Each donor was healthy, and each was a bone marrow donor. CDR3 length: 15 amino acids. The trim removed 3 bases at V and 3 bases at J, leaving 4 bases unmatched. Per germline, CDR1 MDHEN and CDR2 SYDVKM. The PCR made use of 60 Vbeta and 13 Jbeta primers. The data were produced by immunoSEQ multiplex PCR, yet TCRdb's version contains in-frame clones alone and is incomplete. The sample lists 150,000 to 200,000 clones, around 70% occurring once. The chain recombines TRBV28 with TRBJ1-3; 8 bases align to TRBD1. The receptor's source is a male donor in good health and CMV-seronegative. The specimen was PBMCs. The CDR3 DNA follows: TGTGCCAGCAGTTTCTCAGGGGGCGGTGGAAACACCATATATTTT. The encoded protein is CASSFSGGGGNTIYF.